Described below is a single T cell receptor (beta chain) sequence and its context. This clone may be a read error of a much larger clone one base away. The conserved phenylalanine or tryptophan normally closing the CDR3 is absent here, so this likely arose from a read error. The entry originates in a study of Graves' ophthalmopathy and Graves' hyperthyroidism. CDR3 size: 15 residues. V lost 4 bases to trimming and J lost 7 bases, with 17 bases between them. The germline V gene encodes CDR1 SGHTA and CDR2 FQGNSA. Patients were excluded if they had other autoimmune diseases or uncontrolled infections, and likewise if pregnancy or lactation applied. The study amplified TCR beta CDR3 regions using RNA transcripts. An initial RT-PCR round employing HTBI primers preceded a second-round multiplex PCR. TCRdb passed the multiplex PCR reads through MiXCR, listing each CDR3 protein once. This sample has roughly 1.1 million distinct CDR3 sequences, with less than 45% found just once.

The TCR was taken from an adult man with Graves' hyperthyroidism. Sequencing was performed on peripheral blood or thyroid tissue (not recorded which). The chain carries TRBV7-2 and TRBJ1-5, with D perhaps TRBD1 (6 bases). In DNA, the CDR3 is TGTGCCAGCAGCTGGGGGTTGGGGGGGCCACAGCCCCAGCATCTT. Protein sequence: CASSWGLGGPQPQHL.